A single T cell receptor beta chain is shown here with its context. This sample was included in a study of blood T cell repertoires in COVID-19. Study overall: The samples span acute and convalescent COVID-19 from the United States, Italy and Spain. PBMCs, B-cell-depleted T cells, or T cells provided the cDNA or gDNA that made up the material.

The germline CDR1 and CDR2 sequences are LGHNA and YNFKEQ. V lost 0 bases to trimming and J lost 2 bases, with 11 bases between them. The length of the CDR3 is 17 residues. Original processing methods: Quantification of nucleated cells was approximated via reference gene primer amplification. Profiling relied on immunoSEQ multiplex PCR, and the TCRdb table lists in-frame clones only, not all of them. V, J and clone size are those of that table, while D and trimming were read from the DNA. This table holds approximately 280,000 clones, about 86% found once. This sequence originates from a woman aged 30 to 39 who had recovered from COVID-19. The genes are TRBV4-2 and TRBJ2-6; D call uncertain. Sequencing was carried out using peripheral blood. The CDR3 sequence: CASSQDTSAAGANVLTF. For the CDR3, the DNA is TGTGCCAGCAGCCAAGATACCAGCGCGGCTGGGGCCAACGTCCTGACTTTC.